This T cell receptor beta chain was sequenced during a study of identical twins. Findings of the study overall: Twin-shared out-of-frame alpha sequences showed excess low generation probability. Excess sharing by twins proved weaker in beta out-of-frame sequences.

One entry per CDR3 protein results from TCRdb running MiXCR on the 5' RACE reads. The sample holds a few hundred thousand distinct CDR3 sequences, around 12% seen once. The table lists this clonotype with many counts. Its antigen is not known. This sample was also put to use in a study of yellow fever vaccine responses in identical twins. This second report adds: Reportedly, twins' vaccine T cell responses looked partly convergent and partly personalized.

The clonotype comes from a woman in her late teens or twenties in good health. The sequenced sample consisted of CD8+ T cells sorted from blood.

CDR3 in DNA: TGTGCCAGCAGGGTGGGGCAGAATAATTCACCCCTCCACTTT. It specifies CASRVGQNNSPLHF. The chain recombines TRBV12-3 or TRBV12-4 with TRBJ1-6; D might be TRBD1 (5 bases). V shed 6 bases and J shed 5 bases, with 11 bases lying between them. This CDR3 contains 14 residues.